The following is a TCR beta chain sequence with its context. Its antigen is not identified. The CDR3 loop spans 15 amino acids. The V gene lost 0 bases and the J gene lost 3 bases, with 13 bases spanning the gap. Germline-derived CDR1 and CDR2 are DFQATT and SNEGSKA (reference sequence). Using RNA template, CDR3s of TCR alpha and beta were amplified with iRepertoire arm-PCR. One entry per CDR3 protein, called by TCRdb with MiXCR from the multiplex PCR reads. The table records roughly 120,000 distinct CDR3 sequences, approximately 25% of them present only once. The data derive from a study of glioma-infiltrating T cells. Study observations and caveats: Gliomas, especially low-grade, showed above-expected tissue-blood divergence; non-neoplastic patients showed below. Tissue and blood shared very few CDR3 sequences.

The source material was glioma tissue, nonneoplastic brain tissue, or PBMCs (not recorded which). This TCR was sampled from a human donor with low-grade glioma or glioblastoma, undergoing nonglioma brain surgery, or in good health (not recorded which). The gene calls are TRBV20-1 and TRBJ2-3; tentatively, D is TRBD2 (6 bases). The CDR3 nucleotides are TGCAGTGCTAGAGACGCGGGATGCGGAACAGATACGCAGTATTTT. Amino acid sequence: CSARDAGCGTDTQYF.